One sample yielded the 3 T cell receptor beta chains listed below, sequenced in a study of identical twins. TCRdb called the 5' RACE reads again in MiXCR, with one record for every CDR3 protein. The sample consists of some 270,000 distinct CDR3 sequences, roughly 8.7% of them appearing once. These data were also reused for a study on yellow fever vaccine responses in identical twins.

The sequenced sample was CD8+ T cells sorted from blood. The receptors come from a woman under 30 in good health.

This clonotype has just a few counts. This rearrangement joins TRBV7-8 to TRBJ2-1; TRBD2 matches at 8 bases. Germline V gene data show CDR1 as SGHVS and CDR2 as FQNEAQ. V lost 4 bases to trimming and J lost 10 bases; unmatched junction nucleotides: 6. The CDR3 extends over 13 amino acids. The CDR3 DNA reads TGTGCCAGCAGCTCGGGACTAGACGGAGAGCAGTTCTTC. Translated, it gives CASSSGLDGEQFF.

This clonotype was detected a few times. The chain combines TRBV6-1 with TRBJ2-5; 13 bases fit TRBD2. The CDR3 consists of 16 residues. The V gene end was trimmed by 6 bases and the J gene end by 1 base; junction bases not matched to a gene: 5. In germline, CDR1 is MNHNS, CDR2 SASEGT. The CDR3 protein is CASSFGLAGVQETQYF. CDR3 in DNA: TGTGCCAGCAGCTTTGGACTAGCGGGAGTCCAAGAGACCCAGTACTTC.

The chain combines TRBV4-3 with TRBJ2-2, with TRBD2 identical over 7 bases. The length of the CDR3 is 17 residues. CDR1 and CDR2 from the germline V gene are LGHNA and YSLEER. V was pared by 0 bases and J by 4 bases, with 8 bases of the junction left unmatched. The CDR3 region has the DNA TGCGCCAGCAGCCAAGATATTTCCGGGGGGACCACCGGGGAGCTGTTTTTT. This encodes CASSQDISGGTTGELFF.